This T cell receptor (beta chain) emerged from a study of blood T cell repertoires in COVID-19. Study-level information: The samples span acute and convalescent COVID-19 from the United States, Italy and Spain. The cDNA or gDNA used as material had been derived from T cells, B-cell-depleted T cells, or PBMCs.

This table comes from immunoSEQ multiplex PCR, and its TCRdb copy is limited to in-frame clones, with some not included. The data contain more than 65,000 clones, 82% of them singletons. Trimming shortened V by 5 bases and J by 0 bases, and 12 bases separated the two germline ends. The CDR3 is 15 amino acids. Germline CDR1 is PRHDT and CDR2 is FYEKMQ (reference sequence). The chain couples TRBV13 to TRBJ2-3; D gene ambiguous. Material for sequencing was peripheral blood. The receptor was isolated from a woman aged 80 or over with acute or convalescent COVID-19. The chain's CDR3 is CASSAAPPSTDTQYF. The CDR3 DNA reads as TGTGCCAGCAGCGCGGCCCCCCCTAGCACAGATACGCAGTATTTT.